What follows are 15 T cell receptor beta chains derived from one specimen sequenced in a study of blood T cell repertoires in COVID-19. The table came from immunoSEQ multiplex PCR; TCRdb's copy has only in-frame clones and leaves some out. The repertoire consists of fewer than 40,000 clones, with approximately 80% occurring once and the leading ten covering roughly 14%. The sequenced sample was peripheral blood. These receptors were collected from a human donor in a cohort sampled during active COVID-19.

This chain connects TRBV5-1 to TRBJ1-1, with 11 bases aligning to TRBD1. CDR1 is SGHRS and CDR2 is YFSETQ in the germline V gene. There are 14 residues in the CDR3. J lost 4 bases, V lost 4 bases, and 3 bases had no gene match. CDR3 DNA sequence: TGCGCCAGCAGCGGGGGACAGGGGGTCACTGAAGCTTTCTTT. It yields the protein CASSGGQGVTEAFF.

The chain joins TRBV7-9 to TRBJ2-5; TRBD2 might be the D (6 bases). Germline CDR1 SEHNR, CDR2 FQNEAQ (reference sequence). Trimming pared 1 base from V and 3 bases from J, leaving 12 bases between. This CDR3 has 15 residues. CDR3 DNA: TGTGCCAGCAGCTTAGGAGTGGGGGGAGAAGAGACCCAGTACTTC. Protein sequence: CASSLGVGGEETQYF.

The chain has TRBV5-1 and TRBJ1-1; 10 bases fit TRBD1. The CDR3 covers 14 residues. V was clipped by 5 bases and J by 3 bases; unmatched bases: 4. Germline values: CDR1 SGHRS, CDR2 YFSETQ. CDR3 nucleotide sequence: TGCGCCAGCAGACGGACAGGGGGGGACACTGAAGCTTTCTTT. Its protein product is CASRRTGGDTEAFF.

This clone was detected once. The V gene is TRBV5-6, the J gene TRBJ2-7, with 11 bases aligning to TRBD1. CDR3 length: 13 amino acids. Trimming took 7 bases from V and 3 from J; bases not matched to a gene: 3. Germline CDR1 and CDR2: SGHDT and YYEEEE. The CDR3 DNA reads TGTGCCAGCTGGGGACAGGGGGTCTACGAGCAGTACTTC. Protein product: CASWGQGVYEQYF.

V is TRBV12-3 or TRBV12-4 and J is TRBJ1-5; TRBD1 agrees at 7 bases. V shed 6 bases and J 7 bases; nucleotides not matched to a gene: 6. The CDR3 is 13 amino acids. The CDR3, as DNA: TGTGCCAGCAGGCCTCAGGGGGAACAGCCCCAGCATTTT. It codes for CASRPQGEQPQHF.

The chain carries TRBV4-2 and TRBJ2-3; TRBD2 is a possible D gene (6 bases). Germline CDR1 and CDR2: LGHNA and YNFKEQ. V gave up 0 bases and J gave up 4 bases, with 8 bases separating them. The CDR3 length is 14 residues. The CDR3 region has the DNA TGTGCCAGCAGCCAAGAGTTAGCGGCAGATACGCAGTATTTT. Protein sequence: CASSQELAADTQYF.

V is TRBV6-5 and J is TRBJ1-5, with TRBD1 matching 7 bases. The germline V gene has CDR1 MNHEY and CDR2 SVGAGI. The CDR3 is 15 amino acids. V was pared by 0 bases and J by 7 bases, with 6 bases of the junction left unmatched. The CDR3 protein is CASSYSRGEGQPQHF. CDR3 coding DNA: TGTGCCAGCAGTTACTCCAGGGGGGAAGGACAGCCCCAGCATTTT.

The chain links TRBV4-3 to TRBJ1-2; 8 nucleotides line up with TRBD1. Germline V gene sequence: CDR1 LGHNA, CDR2 YSLEER. The CDR3 totals 16 residues. The trim removed 4 bases at V and 0 bases at J, leaving 7 bases unmatched. The CDR3 protein is CASSPSPTGANYGYTF. The DNA of the CDR3 is TGCGCCAGCAGCCCTTCACCGACAGGGGCTAACTATGGCTACACCTTC.

This chain links TRBV6-6 with TRBJ1-2; 8 nucleotides match TRBD1. From germline, CDR1 is MNHNY and CDR2 SVGAGI (reference sequence). Trimming cost V 6 bases and J 4 bases; bases outside gene matches: 10. The length of the CDR3 is 15 residues. CDR3 loop: CASSRPGQASYGYTF. CDR3 in DNA: TGTGCCAGCAGCCGCCCGGGACAGGCGTCCTATGGCTACACCTTC.

The rearrangement uses TRBV19 and TRBJ1-1; 7 positions match TRBD1. J lost 4 bases, V lost 7 bases, and 6 bases had no gene match. CDR3 length equals 13 residues. Germline V gene lookup returns CDR1 LNHDA and CDR2 SQIVND (reference sequence). This CDR3 is CASTPRQGTEAFF. In DNA form, the CDR3 reads TGTGCCAGTACCCCCAGACAGGGCACTGAAGCTTTCTTT.

V usage is TRBV3-1 (or the pseudogene TRBV3-2) and J usage is TRBJ2-5; tentative D call: TRBD1 (5 bases). This CDR3 is 13 amino acids long. The germline V gene has CDR1 LGHDT and CDR2 YNNKEL (reference sequence). Trimming cost V 4 bases and J 5 bases, with 11 bases left between them. CDR3 amino acids: CASSPQGGETQYF. DNA for the CDR3: TGTGCCAGCAGCCCCCAGGGTGGGGAGACCCAGTACTTC.

J is TRBJ2-7 and V is TRBV29-1, with 8 bases aligning to TRBD1. J lost 4 bases, V lost 3 bases, and 8 bases had no gene match. Per the germline V gene, CDR1 is SQVTM and CDR2 is ANQGSEA. The CDR3 has 14 residues. As DNA, the CDR3 is TGCAGCGTTGACGGACAGGGTACGGCTTACGAGCAGTACTTC. It yields the protein CSVDGQGTAYEQYF.

The V gene is TRBV9, the J gene TRBJ1-1, with D possibly TRBD1 on 5 matching bases. CDR1 is SGDLS and CDR2 is YYNGEE in the germline V gene. V lost 0 bases to trimming and J lost 1 base, with 7 bases between them. There are 14 residues in the CDR3. The CDR3 DNA reads TGTGCCAGCAGCGTAGGCGGGACGAACACTGAAGCTTTCTTT. Its protein is CASSVGGTNTEAFF.

This chain uses TRBV11-2 with TRBJ2-7, with TRBD2 as a possible D gene (5 bases). The CDR3 sequence is 13 residues long. CDR1 SGHAT and CDR2 FQNNGV come from the germline V gene. With 1 base removed from V and 7 bases from J, the gap between germline ends came to 11 bases. The CDR3 is CASSLGRWREQYF. The CDR3 DNA is TGTGCCAGCAGCTTAGGGAGGTGGCGGGAGCAGTACTTC.

This chain links TRBV10-2 with TRBJ2-7; maybe TRBD1 (6 bases). The V and J ends lost 1 base and 4 bases respectively, with 11 bases between them. CDR3 length: 14 amino acids. Germline values: CDR1 WSHSY, CDR2 SAAADI. In DNA form, the CDR3 reads TGCGCCAGCAGTGAGTTCCAGGGGTGGTACGAGCAGTACTTC. This translates into CASSEFQGWYEQYF.